Below, 24 T cell receptor beta chains from the same sample are listed, as sequenced in a study of blood T cell repertoires in COVID-19. Here immunoSEQ multiplex PCR was the method, and the copy in TCRdb shows in-frame clones only, minus some. The sample has 250,000 or so clones, more than 70% seen once. The sample consisted of peripheral blood. Receptors were obtained from a young woman with COVID-19, enrolled during active disease.

This sequence joins TRBV12-3 or TRBV12-4 and TRBJ2-5; D is ambiguous. Trimming stripped 3 bases from V and 5 bases from J, with 7 bases between. The CDR3 runs to 12 residues. CDR3: CASSFLRETQYF. CDR3 nucleotide sequence: TGTGCCAGCAGTTTTCTCCGGGAGACCCAGTACTTC.

The rearrangement uses TRBV24-1 and TRBJ2-1, with TRBD2 matching 10 bases. V gave up 3 bases and J gave up 4 bases; unmatched junction bases: 5. The CDR3 extends over 16 amino acids. CDR1 and CDR2 from the germline V gene are KGHDR and SFDVKD. The CDR3 DNA reads TGTGCCACCAGTGATCTAGCGGGAGACCCTTACAATGAGCAGTTCTTC. The encoded protein is CATSDLAGDPYNEQFF.

This clone was found once. The chain employs TRBV3-1 (or the pseudogene TRBV3-2) and TRBJ2-5; D is undetermined. The V gene lost 2 bases and the J gene lost 3 bases, with 22 bases spanning the gap. In germline, CDR1 is LGHDT, CDR2 YNNKEL (reference sequence). The CDR3 contains 18 residues. CDR3 in amino acids: CASSQPRVAHTREETQYF. CDR3 bases: TGTGCCAGCAGCCAACCCCGGGTAGCACATACCCGAGAAGAGACCCAGTACTTC.

This clone has a single count. This chain uses TRBV10-3 with TRBJ1-4; perhaps TRBD1 as D (6 bases). CDR3 length: 13 residues. V was cut by 10 bases and J by 3 bases, with 12 bases left in between. Germline V lookup: CDR1 ENHRY, CDR2 SYGVKD. In nucleotides, the CDR3 is TGTGCCACCATGCCAGGGGCTAATGAAAAACTGTTTTTT. Protein product: CATMPGANEKLFF.

The genes are TRBV6-2 or TRBV6-3 and TRBJ2-1; TRBD2 aligns across 12 bases. Germline V gene data show CDR1 as MNHEY and CDR2 as SVGEGT. The CDR3 loop spans 19 amino acids. Trimming took 2 bases from V and 4 from J; bases not matched to a gene: 12. The CDR3 region is CASSYTRLWTSGDYNEQFF. The DNA of the CDR3 is TGTGCCAGCAGTTACACACGACTTTGGACTAGCGGGGATTACAATGAGCAGTTCTTC.

The rearrangement joins TRBV19 to TRBJ1-5, with 12 bases identical to TRBD1. Per the germline V gene, CDR1 is LNHDA and CDR2 is SQIVND (reference sequence). V trimming: 3 bases; J trimming: 6 bases; junction bases outside the gene matches: 9. This CDR3 is built from 17 residues. CDR3 bases: TGTGCCAGTAGTATTCGGTCAGGGACAGGGGGCGGTCAGCCCCAGCATTTT. This encodes CASSIRSGTGGGQPQHF.

This sequence joins TRBV6-2 or TRBV6-3 and TRBJ1-1; 9 bases fit TRBD1. The length of the CDR3 is 13 residues. J lost 5 bases, V lost 6 bases, and 4 bases had no gene match. CDR1 MNHEY and CDR2 SVGEGT come from the germline V gene. The CDR3: CASSIQGATEAFF. CDR3 coding DNA: TGTGCCAGCAGCATACAGGGGGCGACTGAAGCTTTCTTT.

The rearrangement uses TRBV18 and TRBJ1-1; 7 bases align to TRBD1. This CDR3 has 15 residues. Per germline, CDR1 KGHSH and CDR2 LQKENI. Unmatched junction bases numbered 7, after V lost 3 bases and J lost 3 bases. CDR3 nucleotide sequence: TGTGCCAGCTCACCGCGACAGGGCGGGGACACTGAAGCTTTCTTT. Translation gives CASSPRQGGDTEAFF.

This CDR3 reads CASSSQGNGQETQYF. DNA of the CDR3: TGCGCCAGCAGCTCGCAGGGGAACGGACAAGAGACCCAGTACTTC. V usage is TRBV5-1 and J usage is TRBJ2-5, with D possibly matching TRBD1 (6 bases). Trimming pared 3 bases from V and 2 bases from J, leaving 14 bases between. Germline CDR1 SGHRS, CDR2 YFSETQ. The CDR3 is 15 amino acids.

This chain uses TRBV7-9 with TRBJ1-2, with D tentatively TRBD1 (6 bases). Between the trimmed V and J ends, which lost 5 bases and 3 bases, there was a span of 16 bases. The CDR3 length is 15 residues. Germline CDR1 is SEHNR and CDR2 is FQNEAQ (reference sequence). DNA for the CDR3: TGTGCCAGCAGCCGGGCGGGGGGCGATTACTATGGCTACACCTTC. The encoded protein is CASSRAGGDYYGYTF.

The chain employs TRBV2 and TRBJ2-7; TRBD1 might be the D (5 bases). This CDR3 contains 13 residues. The germline V and J ends were trimmed by 4 bases and 3 bases, with 10 bases remaining between them. CDR1 and CDR2 from the germline V gene are SNHLY and FYNNEI. As DNA, the CDR3 is TGTGCCAGCAGTGGGCAGGGCGGCTACGAGCAGTACTTC. It codes for CASSGQGGYEQYF. Full variable domain (remainder filled in from reference TRBV2 and TRBJ2-7): EPEVTQTPSHQVTQMGQEVILRCVPISNHLYFYWYRQILGQKVEFLVSFYNNEISEKSEIFDDQFSVERPDGSNFTLKIRSTKLEDSAMYFCASSGQGGYEQYFGPGTRLTVT.

In its sample, this clone was seen a few times. The V gene is TRBV28, the J gene TRBJ2-2; 12 bases map to TRBD2. CDR3 length: 17 amino acids. Unmatched junction bases numbered 8, after V lost 5 bases and J lost 4 bases. The germline V gene has CDR1 MDHEN and CDR2 SYDVKM. The CDR3 loop is CASSPTRLAGVTGELFF. The CDR3 coding sequence is TGTGCCAGCAGTCCCACCCGACTAGCGGGAGTCACCGGGGAGCTGTTTTTT.

The J gene is TRBJ1-1, the V gene TRBV11-2; no clear D. Germline V gene sequence: CDR1 SGHAT, CDR2 FQNNGV. V gave up 5 bases and J gave up 4 bases, with 17 bases separating them. This CDR3 region has 15 residues. The CDR3 DNA reads as TGTGCCAGCAGCAGTCCTGCGGGGTTGGGCACTGAAGCTTTCTTT. This gives the protein CASSSPAGLGTEAFF.

The rearrangement links TRBV5-4 to TRBJ2-2, with 14 bases lining up with TRBD2. CDR3 length equals 16 residues. With 3 bases clipped from V and 4 bases from J, the junction kept 2 bases outside the gene matches. From germline, CDR1 is SGHNT and CDR2 YYREEE (reference sequence). The CDR3 sequence is CASSSGLAGATGELFF. In nucleotides, the CDR3 is TGTGCCAGCAGCTCGGGACTAGCGGGAGCCACCGGGGAGCTGTTTTTT. The complete variable domain, with remaining parts taken from reference TRBV5-4 and TRBJ2-2, reads ETGVTQSPTHLIKTRGQQVTLRCSSQSGHNTVSWYQQALGQGPQFIFQYYREEENGRGNFPPRFSGLQFPNYSSELNVNALELDDSALYLCASSSGLAGATGELFFGEGSRLTVL.

The rearrangement links TRBV5-1 to TRBJ2-3; TRBD2 aligns across 8 bases. This CDR3 comprises 18 residues. Germline V gene sequence: CDR1 SGHRS, CDR2 YFSETQ. V dropped 2 bases and J dropped 1; count of bases not matched to a gene: 12. CDR3 coding DNA: TGCGCCAGCAGCTTAACACCCCAGGATAGCGGGGGCACAGATACGCAGTATTTT. This translates into CASSLTPQDSGGTDTQYF. The variable domain in full, completed from reference TRBV5-1 and TRBJ2-3, reads KAGVTQTPRYLIKTRGQQVTLSCSPISGHRSVSWYQQTPGQGLQFLFEYFSETQRNKGNFPGRFSGRQFSNSRSEMNVSTLELGDSALYLCASSLTPQDSGGTDTQYFGPGTRLTVL.

V and J are TRBV5-1 and TRBJ2-5; 8 bases map to TRBD2. The CDR3 consists of 14 residues. V gave up 4 bases and J gave up 5 bases; unmatched junction bases: 7. CDR1 SGHRS and CDR2 YFSETQ come from the germline V gene. CDR3: CASSNGGARETQYF. The CDR3 DNA is TGCGCCAGCAGCAACGGGGGGGCCCGTGAGACCCAGTACTTC.

The rearrangement uses TRBV7-6 and TRBJ1-4; 10 bases match TRBD1. This CDR3 comprises 15 residues. With 4 bases clipped from V and 3 bases from J, the junction kept 2 bases outside the gene matches. Germline lookup yields CDR1 SGHVS and CDR2 FNYEAQ. CDR3 loop: CASSSGQGANEKLFF. For the CDR3, the DNA is TGTGCCAGCAGCTCAGGACAGGGGGCTAATGAAAAACTGTTTTTT.

The chain couples TRBV28 to TRBJ1-5; D not certain. The V gene's germline CDR1 is MDHEN and CDR2 SYDVKM. The CDR3 extends over 15 amino acids. V gave up 4 bases and J gave up 3 bases, with 13 bases separating them. This CDR3 reads CASSYPSTYNQPQHF. In DNA, the CDR3 is TGTGCCAGCAGTTACCCCTCTACTTACAATCAGCCCCAGCATTTT.

The V and J genes are TRBV7-9 and TRBJ1-1; 7 bases match TRBD1. Germline-derived CDR1 and CDR2 are SEHNR and FQNEAQ (reference sequence). After removal of 8 bases from V and 1 base from J, the junction contained 10 bases not matched to a gene. The CDR3 has 15 residues. CDR3 DNA: TGTGCCAGCGTACAGAGACAGGGCCCGAACACTGAAGCTTTCTTT. Translated: CASVQRQGPNTEAFF.

The genes are TRBV3-1 (or the pseudogene TRBV3-2) and TRBJ2-1; tentative D call: TRBD1 (6 bases). The CDR3 contains 14 residues. Trimming stripped 3 bases from V and 7 bases from J, with 13 bases between. CDR1 and CDR2 (germline): LGHDT, YNNKEL (reference sequence). For the CDR3, the DNA is TGTGCCAGCAGCCAGGGTTGGGGGCGAAATGAGCAGTTCTTC. It specifies CASSQGWGRNEQFF.

J is TRBJ1-2 and V is TRBV6-6; D possibly corresponds to TRBD1 (6 bases). Germline CDR1 is MNHNY and CDR2 is SVGAGI (reference sequence). This CDR3 contains 14 residues. With 2 bases removed from V and 6 bases from J, the gap between germline ends came to 13 bases. DNA for the CDR3: TGTGCCAGCAGTTACCCCCCGGCAGGGGATGGCTACACCTTC. Amino acid sequence: CASSYPPAGDGYTF.

The V gene is TRBV6-2 or TRBV6-3, the J gene TRBJ2-7; TRBD2 matches 15 bases. Germline V gene sequence: CDR1 MNHEY, CDR2 SVGEGT. The length of the CDR3 is 16 residues. J gave up 4 bases and V 5 bases, and 6 bases lay outside the gene matches. The CDR3: CASSPGLAGGLYEQYF. The CDR3 nucleotides are TGTGCCAGCAGTCCCGGACTAGCGGGGGGGCTATACGAGCAGTACTTC.

The chain couples TRBV19 to TRBJ1-2; TRBD1 matches at 10 bases. With V trimmed by 5 bases and J by 4 bases, 4 bases remained unmatched. The CDR3 spans 14 residues. Germline values: CDR1 LNHDA, CDR2 SQIVND (reference sequence). The CDR3 is CASSPDRGTYGYTF. CDR3 sequence (DNA): TGTGCCAGTAGTCCGGACAGGGGGACCTATGGCTACACCTTC.

The chain couples TRBV19 to TRBJ1-1, with 7 bases fitting TRBD1. This CDR3 contains 16 residues. Germline CDR1 and CDR2: LNHDA and SQIVND (reference sequence). V lost 4 bases and J lost 0; bases outside the gene matches: 8. The CDR3 spells CASSTPPTGMNTEAFF. In DNA form, the CDR3 reads TGTGCCAGTAGTACTCCGCCGACAGGGATGAACACTGAAGCTTTCTTT. Full variable domain (remainder filled in from reference TRBV19 and TRBJ1-1): DGGITQSPKYLFRKEGQNVTLSCEQNLNHDAMYWYRQDPGQGLRLIYYSQIVNDFQKGDIAEGYSVSREKKESFPLTVTSAQKNPTAFYLCASSTPPTGMNTEAFFGQGTRLTVV.